These T cell receptor beta chains were read from a single sample in a study of CD8 T cells in ankylosing spondylitis. MiXCR, applied by TCRdb to the 5' RACE reads, yields one record per CDR3 protein. The data show about 750,000 distinct CDR3 sequences, 15% to 20% seen once. Sequencing input: blood, either unsorted or a sorted T cell fraction (not recorded which). All receptors come from a male donor with ankylosing spondylitis. Each CDR3 is given with its conserved first and last residue. The order of the fields is clone size, J gene, V gene, D gene, CDR3 DNA, CDR3 protein. The D gene is left open where the match is weak. A row's size may be missing; if present it is once, few, many or a size class.

>few|TRBJ2-1|TRBV6-5|TRBD2
TGTGCCAGCAGTTATGTCGGGACTAGCCGTCTCAATGAGCAGTTCTTC
CASSYVGTSRLNEQFF
>few|TRBJ2-1|TRBV28|TRBD1
TGTGCCAGCAGAACAGGGGGCTCCTACAATGAGCAGTTCTTC
CASRTGGSYNEQFF
>.|TRBJ2-3|TRBV7-8|TRBD2
TGTGCCAGCAGCTTAGGCCTAGCGGATCTCGAGGGAGATACGCAGTATTTT
CASSLGLADLEGDTQYF
>many|TRBJ1-3|TRBV5-1|.
TGCGCCAGCAGCTTGGACAACTCTGGAAACACCATATATTTT
CASSLDNSGNTIYF
>.|TRBJ2-3|TRBV18|.
TGTGCCAGCTCACCCCTCTCCGTAGCGGCCACAGATACGCAGTATTTT
CASSPLSVAATDTQYF
>.|TRBJ2-5|TRBV7-6|TRBD2
TGTGCCAGCAGCACGGGACTAGCGGGAGTACGGGAGACCCAGTACTTC
CASSTGLAGVRETQYF
>few|TRBJ1-6|TRBV2|.
TGTGCCAGCAGTGCGTTAGGGCAAAATTCACCCCTCCACTTT
CASSALGQNSPLHF
>few|TRBJ2-1|TRBV7-2|.
TGTGCCAGCAGCCTAAGCGGGGCACAGGGCTACAATGAGCAGTTCTTC
CASSLSGAQGYNEQFF
>.|TRBJ1-3|TRBV3-1|.
TGTGCCAGCAGCCGAGCGGGGGCAAGCTCTGGAAACACCATATATTTT
CASSRAGASSGNTIYF
>.|TRBJ1-1|TRBV29-1|TRBD1
TGCAGCGTTGAAAGGGCGGGAACAGGGGTGAACACTGAAGCTTTCTTT
CSVERAGTGVNTEAFF
>.|TRBJ1-5|TRBV20-1|.
TGCAGTGCTCCCCGGGAGATTAATAGCAATCAGCCCCAGCATTTT
CSAPREINSNQPQHF
>few|TRBJ1-1|TRBV12-3/TRBV12-4|.
TGTGCCAGCAGTTTCAGGGCAGGAGGTACTGAAGCTTTCTTT
CASSFRAGGTEAFF
>few|TRBJ2-3|TRBV20-1|TRBD2
TGCAGTGCTGGCCAGACTAGCGGGGGGACCTATACGCAGTATTTT
CSAGQTSGGTYTQYF
>few|TRBJ2-7|TRBV24-1|.
TGTGCCACCAGTGATTCGGACGGGACCTCCTACGAGCAGTACTTC
CATSDSDGTSYEQYF
>.|TRBJ2-5|TRBV20-1|TRBD2
TGCAGTGCTAGAGATCGGGGACTATTTCTGGAGACCCAGTACTTC
CSARDRGLFLETQYF
>few|TRBJ1-2|TRBV7-9|.
TGTGCCAGCAGCTTCAATTCAGGGAATAATGGCTACACCTTC
CASSFNSGNNGYTF
>.|TRBJ1-1|TRBV6-2/TRBV6-3|.
TGTGCCAGCAGTTACTCCGGGAGGAAGAACACTGAAGCTTTCTTT
CASSYSGRKNTEAFF
>.|TRBJ1-2|TRBV4-2|.
TGTGCCAGCAGCCAAGATCTTGGGGGGACGAAGGGCTACTATGGCTACACCTTC
CASSQDLGGTKGYYGYTF
>.|TRBJ1-2|TRBV21-1|.
TGTGCCAGCAGCAACCTGGTGTCAACTAAAAAAACGGGCTACACCTTC
CASSNLVSTKKTGYTF
>once|TRBJ2-7|TRBV3-1|TRBD2
TGTGCCAGCAGCAAGGATGTGCCTAGCGGGGCGGCCATCCCCTACGAGCAGTACTTC
CASSKDVPSGAAIPYEQYF
>.|TRBJ2-5|TRBV6-5|.
TGTGCCAGCACTTCTTGGGGGACCCAGTACTTC
CASTSWGTQYF
>.|TRBJ2-1|TRBV5-1|.
TGCGCCAGCAGCTTGGTGTGGGCTCAAGCTTACAATGAGCAGTTCTTC
CASSLVWAQAYNEQFF
>few|TRBJ2-3|TRBV12-2|.
TGTGCAAGTCGCTCCTGGATGCAGTCTAGGGATACGCAGTATTTT
CASRSWMQSRDTQYF
>few|TRBJ2-1|TRBV2|TRBD2
TGTGCCAGCAGTGGGGGACTAGCGGGGGGAGACAATGAGCAGTTCTTC
CASSGGLAGGDNEQFF
>.|TRBJ2-7|TRBV20-1|TRBD2
TGCAGTGCTAAACGGGCGGGAGGAGCTTACGAGCAGTACTTC
CSAKRAGGAYEQYF
>.|TRBJ2-1|TRBV4-1|TRBD2
TGCGCCAGCAGCGACTCCGGGAGGAACAATGAGCAGTTCTTC
CASSDSGRNNEQFF